Shown below are 6 T cell receptor beta chains from a single sample sequenced in a study of blood T cell repertoires in COVID-19. Some clones are missing from TCRdb's copy, which holds only in-frame ones; the method was immunoSEQ multiplex PCR. The sample yields more than 65,000 clones, around 82% seen once. The sample taken for sequencing was peripheral blood. These receptors all come from a human donor in a cohort sampled during active COVID-19.

This clone was counted a single time. No DNA is shown, since the ends of the CDR3 on it are uncertain; the CDR3 is the one TCRdb lists. The chain combines TRBV2 with TRBJ1-5. Germline CDR1 SNHLY, CDR2 FYNNEI. Counting both end residues, the CDR3 totals 15 amino acids. The CDR3 loop is CASSTSAASNQPQHF.

The chain uses TRBV21-1 and TRBJ2-7; TRBD1, the table's D call, was not compared with the DNA. TRBV21-1 is noted as a pseudogene. The CDR3 is made up of 14 amino acids. The CDR3 sequence: CASSKTHITYEQYF. CDR3 coding DNA: TGTGCCAGCAGCAAAACACACATCACCTACGAGCAGTACTTC.

The rearrangement joins TRBV30 to TRBJ1-5, with TRBD1 identical over 8 bases. CDR1 and CDR2 (germline): GTSNPN, SVGIG (reference sequence). CDR3 length equals 15 residues. The V gene end was trimmed by 1 base and the J gene end by 4 bases; junction bases not matched to a gene: 6. The CDR3 region has the DNA TGTGCCTGGAGTGCACCAGGGGGCTTTAATCAGCCCCAGCATTTT. Amino acid sequence: CAWSAPGGFNQPQHF.

This chain joins TRBV9 and TRBJ2-7; D is possibly TRBD2 (7 bases). CDR1 and CDR2 (germline): SGDLS, YYNGEE. Trimming cost V 3 bases and J 6 bases, with 25 bases left between them. The CDR3 is made up of 17 amino acids. The CDR3 DNA follows: TGTGCCAGCAGCGAGGGGGGGACGCCACGGGTGCTTGGCGAGCAGTACTTC. Translating gives CASSEGGTPRVLGEQYF.

The chain uses TRBV3-1 (or the pseudogene TRBV3-2) and TRBJ2-2; possibly TRBD2 for D (6 bases). This CDR3 spans 19 amino acids. Germline CDR1 LGHDT, CDR2 YNNKEL (reference sequence). V dropped 4 bases and J dropped 3 bases, with 24 bases sitting between them. This chain's CDR3 is CASSPQASASPLDTGELFF. DNA of the CDR3: TGTGCCAGCAGCCCCCAGGCTAGCGCCTCCCCACTAGACACCGGGGAGCTGTTTTTT.

The chain joins TRBV2 to TRBJ1-1; D ambiguous. V was clipped by 3 bases and J by 1 base, with 3 bases between them. Germline values: CDR1 SNHLY, CDR2 FYNNEI. The CDR3 sequence is 12 residues long. CDR3 residues: CASSDWNTEAFF. The CDR3 coding sequence is TGTGCCAGCAGTGACTGGAACACTGAAGCTTTCTTT.